This passage covers 18 T cell receptor beta chains from one sample sequenced in a study of early T cells in non-severe SARS-CoV-2 infection. A single record per CDR3 protein comes from TCRdb applying MiXCR to the 5' RACE reads. This table holds around 30,000 distinct CDR3 sequences, around 9% found once. Sequenced material: whole blood. Receptor source: an adult who was a healthcare worker with PCR-confirmed SARS-CoV-2 infection or an uninfected control (not recorded which).

Ten or more counts support this clonotype. The junction departs from germline at one end; a sequencing error may be responsible. V is TRBV11-2 and J is TRBJ2-1; D is undetermined. Germline-derived CDR1 and CDR2 are SGHAT and FQNNGV. CDR3 length equals 12 residues. This chain's CDR3 is CASSLDGAVPLF. The CDR3 DNA is TGTGCCAGCAGCTTAGACGGAGCTGTCCCTCTTTTC.

The sample holds many counts of this clonotype. V usage is TRBV29-1 and J usage is TRBJ2-3, with D perhaps assigned TRBD1 or TRBD2 (7 bases each). V was trimmed by 6 bases and J by 4 bases, leaving 14 bases between them. The CDR3 length is 13 residues. Per germline, CDR1 SQVTM and CDR2 ANQGSEA. The CDR3 DNA sequence: TGCAGCGTGATGGGAGGGGGCCCAGATACGCAGTATTTT. The encoded protein is CSVMGGGPDTQYF.

This clonotype has at least ten counts. This chain connects TRBV9 to TRBJ2-1; 9 bases map to TRBD1. The CDR3 is 15 amino acids. V was clipped by 2 bases and J by 9 bases; unmatched bases: 9. Germline V gene lookup returns CDR1 SGDLS and CDR2 YYNGEE. Here the CDR3 reads CASSVGTGWTVEQFF. Written as DNA, the CDR3 is TGTGCCAGCAGCGTCGGGACAGGGTGGACGGTTGAGCAGTTCTTC.

This chain links TRBV7-3 with TRBJ2-5, with D maybe TRBD2 (6 bases). Trimming shortened V by 5 bases and J by 2 bases, and 18 bases separated the two germline ends. This CDR3 is 16 amino acids long. Germline-derived CDR1 and CDR2 are SGHTA and FQGTGA. In DNA, the CDR3 is TGTGCCAGCAGCCCCTACGGGACTGGACAACAAGAGACCCAGTACTTC. It encodes CASSPYGTGQQETQYF.

This clonotype was seen at least ten times. This chain connects TRBV5-1 to TRBJ1-2; D is undetermined. Germline V gene sequence: CDR1 SGHRS, CDR2 YFSETQ. The V end lost 4 bases, the J end lost 4 bases, and 8 bases lay between the germline ends. This CDR3 spans 12 amino acids. The CDR3 DNA reads TGCGCCAGCAGCCCGGATGGCTATGGCTACACCTTC. As protein: CASSPDGYGYTF.

In its sample, this clonotype was seen many times. The chain combines TRBV6-5 with TRBJ1-2; D might be TRBD1 (5 bases). Trimming took off 5 bases at V and 5 bases at J, with 12 bases between the two ends. The CDR3 length is 13 residues. From germline, CDR1 is MNHEY and CDR2 SVGAGI. The CDR3 coding sequence is TGTGCCAGCAGTGCTGGGGGGGGATATGGCTACACCTTC. Translation gives CASSAGGGYGYTF.

This clonotype was recorded at least ten times. The chain carries TRBV4-2 and TRBJ1-6; D not certain. Trimming shortened V by 5 bases and J by 7 bases, and 12 bases separated the two germline ends. The CDR3 extends over 14 amino acids. Per the germline V gene, CDR1 is LGHNA and CDR2 is YNFKEQ. CDR3 sequence reads: CASSSQSGNSPLHF. CDR3 coding DNA: TGTGCCAGCAGCTCCCAGTCCGGCAATTCACCCCTCCACTTT.

Points on this clonotype: A clone one base away is much larger, so this may be a read error. This chain joins TRBV25-1 and TRBJ1-1; D perhaps matches TRBD1 (5 bases). Germline V gene data show CDR1 as MGHDK and CDR2 as SYGVNS. This CDR3 is built from 13 residues. The V gene lost 4 bases and the J gene lost 0 bases, with 6 bases spanning the gap. CDR3 protein: CASSVGVNTEAFF. In DNA form, the CDR3 reads TGTGCCAGCAGTGTGGGGGTGAACACTGAAGCTTTCTTT.

The CDR3 sequence: CAWSVRERETQYF. For the CDR3, the DNA is TGTGCCTGGAGTGTACGGGAAAGAGAGACCCAGTACTTC. The chain joins TRBV30 to TRBJ2-5; tentatively, D is TRBD2 (5 bases). V dropped 0 bases and J dropped 4 bases, with 9 bases sitting between them. This CDR3 has 13 amino acids. In germline, CDR1 is GTSNPN, CDR2 SVGIG (reference sequence).

This clonotype was counted many times. V usage is TRBV2 and J usage is TRBJ1-5; the D gene is possibly TRBD1 (6 bases). Germline V gene sequence: CDR1 SNHLY, CDR2 FYNNEI. The CDR3 sequence is 16 residues long. Trimming took 2 bases from V and 4 from J, leaving 15 bases between them. CDR3 amino acids: CASSESPNRANQPQHF. The CDR3 DNA reads TGTGCCAGCAGTGAATCGCCCAACAGGGCGAATCAGCCCCAGCATTTT.

This clonotype was seen repeatedly, ten times or more. This chain joins TRBV6-2 or TRBV6-3 and TRBJ2-1; 7 positions agree with TRBD2. The CDR3 consists of 15 residues. The V and J ends lost 6 bases and 1 base, in that order; junction bases with no gene match: 6. Germline CDR1 is MNHEY and CDR2 is SVGEGT. In DNA, the CDR3 is TGTGCCAGCAGGGCGGGGGTAGGTTCCTACAATGAGCAGTTCTTC. Amino acid sequence: CASRAGVGSYNEQFF.

This clonotype was counted at least ten times. This chain links TRBV6-5 with TRBJ2-2, with TRBD1 as a possible D gene (5 bases). Germline values: CDR1 MNHEY, CDR2 SVGAGI. CDR3 size: 14 residues. Trimming pared 10 bases from V and 0 bases from J, leaving 12 bases between. CDR3 in amino acids: CATTPTANTGELFF. DNA for the CDR3: TGTGCCACCACGCCGACAGCGAACACCGGGGAGCTGTTTTTT.

This clonotype was seen at least ten times. The chain couples TRBV7-2 to TRBJ2-1; D is possibly TRBD1 or TRBD2 (5 bases each). V lost 1 base to trimming and J lost 9 bases, with 16 bases between them. The CDR3 sequence is 15 residues long. In germline, CDR1 is SGHTA, CDR2 FQGNSA. CDR3 bases: TGTGCCAGCAGCTTAGGGGGGTACCTCTTGAGTGAGCAGTTCTTC. Translated, it gives CASSLGGYLLSEQFF.

The V call is TRBV20-1, the J call TRBJ2-5; a weak D match, TRBD2 (5 bases). The CDR3 loop spans 15 amino acids. Deletions cut 3 bases from V and 1 base from J, with 15 bases between. Germline V gene lookup returns CDR1 DFQATT and CDR2 SNEGSKA (reference sequence). The CDR3 is CSARPSVGVQETQYF. The CDR3 bases are TGCAGTGCTAGGCCTTCGGTCGGGGTCCAAGAGACCCAGTACTTC.

This clonotype was counted ten times or more. The junction differs from germline at one of its ends, possibly a read error. CDR3 coding DNA: TGTGCCAGCTCCCCACGTACCGGGGAGGGGAACACTGAAGCTTTCTTT. The encoded protein is CASSPRTGEGNTEAFF. V and J are TRBV18 and TRBJ1-1; D remains unclear. Looked up from germline, CDR1 is KGHSH and CDR2 is LQKENI. CDR3 size: 16 residues.

The chain links TRBV20-1 to TRBJ1-5; the D gene is possibly TRBD1 (6 bases). The germline CDR1 and CDR2 sequences are DFQATT and SNEGSKA (reference sequence). V was pared by 6 bases and J by 7 bases, with 10 bases between. The CDR3 length is 11 residues. The CDR3 DNA sequence: TGCAGTGCCAGGGGATGGCAGCCCCAGCATTTT. Its translation is CSARGWQPQHF.

This clonotype was found a few times. The gene calls are TRBV7-2 and TRBJ1-2, with TRBD1 as a possible D gene (5 bases). CDR1 and CDR2 from the germline V gene are SGHTA and FQGNSA. Trimming pared 5 bases from V and 5 bases from J, leaving 9 bases between. CDR3 length: 12 amino acids. The CDR3 coding sequence is TGTGCCAGCAGCCTAAGACAGTATGGCTACACCTTC. Translated: CASSLRQYGYTF.

This clonotype was detected ten times or more. The chain carries TRBV7-3 and TRBJ1-2; D perhaps matches TRBD1 (6 bases). V lost 1 base to trimming and J lost 13 bases, with 16 bases between them. The germline gives CDR1 SGHTA, CDR2 FQGTGA. The CDR3 covers 13 residues. CDR3 protein: CASSLRADSPGTF. The CDR3 coding sequence is TGTGCCAGCAGCTTAAGGGCGGACAGTCCGGGCACCTTC.